The T cell receptor beta chain described here comes from a study of neurological immune-mediated disorders. The unsorted libraries had their origin in 2 million PBMCs stored at -80 C. Note on this clonotype: Its antigen is not identified.

Trimming removed 4 bases at V and 2 bases at J, with 14 bases between. From germline, CDR1 is SGHDN and CDR2 FVKESK. The CDR3 totals 15 residues. Notes on the study in general: Multiple sclerosis was found to have the least TCR clonal expansion, below healthy controls, and HTLV-1-associated myelopathy the most.

The cDNA came from 5'RACE, which used 10-nucleotide random UMIs. TCRdb reanalysed the 5' RACE reads using MiXCR and keeps one entry per CDR3 protein. Among under 75,000 distinct CDR3 sequences listed, around 5% were seen once. The sequence derives from a human donor with multiple sclerosis. The donor label of this sample is uncertain. This chain connects TRBV14 to TRBJ1-2; D remains unclear. Material: PBMCs. As DNA, the CDR3 is TGTGCCAGCAGCCCCAGCTACACACCGAACTATGGCTACACCTTC. Translating it yields CASSPSYTPNYGYTF.